The sequence of this TCR beta chain was determined in a study of T cells in localized non-small cell lung cancer. Trimming removed 6 bases from V and 5 bases from J; junction bases left unmatched: 4. The CDR3 runs 12 residues. Germline V gene sequence: CDR1 SQVTM, CDR2 ANQGSEA. Study conclusions and caveats: Longer overall survival was seen with higher T cell density measured in blood. It remains possible that heterogeneity exists, since only one tumor region was sequenced. Adjacent lung was found to contain a median around 56 of the top 100 tumor clones.

This table comes from immunoSEQ multiplex PCR, and its TCRdb copy is limited to in-frame clones, with some not included. The repertoire consists of 30,000 to 35,000 clones, with 70% to 90% occurring once and the leading ten covering around 3%. Of note for this clone: What it binds is unknown.

The rearrangement links TRBV29-1 to TRBJ1-1; 9 nucleotides align to TRBD1. The sequence came from an older female donor with stage I lung adenocarcinoma. Material: peripheral blood, obtained before any cancer treatment. Here the CDR3 reads CSVVDRGTEAFF. The CDR3 DNA follows: TGCAGCGTGGTCGACAGGGGGACTGAAGCTTTCTTT.